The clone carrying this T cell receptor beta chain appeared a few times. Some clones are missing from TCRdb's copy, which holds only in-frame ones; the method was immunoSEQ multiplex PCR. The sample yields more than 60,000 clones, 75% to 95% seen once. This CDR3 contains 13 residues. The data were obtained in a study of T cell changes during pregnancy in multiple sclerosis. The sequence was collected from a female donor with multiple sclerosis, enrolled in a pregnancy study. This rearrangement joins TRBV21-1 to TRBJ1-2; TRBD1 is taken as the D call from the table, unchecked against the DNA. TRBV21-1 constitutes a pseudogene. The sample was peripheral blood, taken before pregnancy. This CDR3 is CARSTGTGYGYTF. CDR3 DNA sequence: TGTGCCAGAAGTACCGGGACAGGATATGGCTACACCTTC.